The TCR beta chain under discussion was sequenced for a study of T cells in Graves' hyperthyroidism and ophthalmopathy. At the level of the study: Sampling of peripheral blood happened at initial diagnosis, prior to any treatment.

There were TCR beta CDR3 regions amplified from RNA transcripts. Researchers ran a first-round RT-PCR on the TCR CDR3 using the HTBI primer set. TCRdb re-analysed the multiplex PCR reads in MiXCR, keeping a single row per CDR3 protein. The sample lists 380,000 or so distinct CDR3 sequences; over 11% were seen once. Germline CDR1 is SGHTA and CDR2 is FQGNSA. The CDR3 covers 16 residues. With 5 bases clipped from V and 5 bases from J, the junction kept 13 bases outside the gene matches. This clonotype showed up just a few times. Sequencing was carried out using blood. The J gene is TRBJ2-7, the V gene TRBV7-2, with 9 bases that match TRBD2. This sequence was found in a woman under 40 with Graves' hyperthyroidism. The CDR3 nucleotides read TGTGCCAGCAGCCCGAGGCGGACAGCGGGAGGCCACGAGCAGTACTTC. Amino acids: CASSPRRTAGGHEQYF.